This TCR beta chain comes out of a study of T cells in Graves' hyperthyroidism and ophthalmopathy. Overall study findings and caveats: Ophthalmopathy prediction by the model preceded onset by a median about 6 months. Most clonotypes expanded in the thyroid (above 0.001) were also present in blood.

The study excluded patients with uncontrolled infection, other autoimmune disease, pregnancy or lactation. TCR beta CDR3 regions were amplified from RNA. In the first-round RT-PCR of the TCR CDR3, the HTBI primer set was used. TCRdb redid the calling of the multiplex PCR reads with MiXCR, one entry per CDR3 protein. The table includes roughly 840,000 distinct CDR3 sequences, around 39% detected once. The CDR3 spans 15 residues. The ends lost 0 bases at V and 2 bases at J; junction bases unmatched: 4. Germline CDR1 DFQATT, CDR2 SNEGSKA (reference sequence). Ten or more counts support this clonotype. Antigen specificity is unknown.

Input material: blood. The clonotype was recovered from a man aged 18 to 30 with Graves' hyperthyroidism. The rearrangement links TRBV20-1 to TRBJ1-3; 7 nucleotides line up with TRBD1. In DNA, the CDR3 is TGCAGTGCTAGAGATTCGGACAGGACTGGAAACACCATATATTTT. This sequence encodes CSARDSDRTGNTIYF.